Given below is one T cell receptor (beta chain) in context. This sample is part of a study of identical twins. V was trimmed by 4 bases and J by 0 bases, leaving 12 bases between them. This CDR3 has 15 residues. Germline CDR1 SGHRS, CDR2 YFSETQ. TCRdb reanalysed the 5' RACE reads using MiXCR and keeps one entry per CDR3 protein. This table holds 200,000 to 300,000 distinct CDR3 sequences, roughly 10% found once. The receptor was isolated from a man aged 50 to 59 in good health. This chain links TRBV5-1 with TRBJ2-3; D is perhaps TRBD2 (6 bases). Sequencing input: memory T cells sorted from blood. For the CDR3, the DNA is TGCGCCAGCAGCCCAAAACTAGCTAGCACAGATACGCAGTATTTT. Translation: CASSPKLASTDTQYF.